These T cell receptor beta chains were read from a single sample in a study of T cell repertoires in cytomegalovirus infection. TCRdb processed the reads anew with MiXCR; each CDR3 protein has one entry. Here the sample spans hundreds of thousands of distinct CDR3 sequences, around a sixth being singletons. The sequencing input was PBMCs. The source of these receptors is a human donor in good health (CMV status not recorded). Some clones in this sample may be carry-over from other donors' samples. The CDR3 runs from the conserved cysteine through the conserved F or W. D genes are given only for firm matches. Clone size appears in some rows only: once, few, many, or a class for an expanded clone.

abundance	v_gene	d_gene	j_gene	CDR3aa	CDR3nt
many	TRBV12-3/TRBV12-4	.	TRBJ1-1	CASTLRQNTEAFF	TGTGCCAGCACTCTGCGACAGAACACTGAAGCTTTCTTT
.	TRBV6-5	.	TRBJ1-5	CASSYDGDQPQHF	TGTGCCAGCAGTTACGACGGAGATCAGCCCCAGCATTTT
few	TRBV19	TRBD2	TRBJ2-4	CASRGVAKNIQYF	TGTGCCAGTCGGGGGGTAGCCAAAAACATTCAGTACTTC
.	TRBV12-3/TRBV12-4	.	TRBJ2-3	CASSSLASSRTDTQYF	TGTGCCAGCAGTTCTCTAGCGTCCTCACGCACAGATACGCAGTATTTT
.	TRBV2	.	TRBJ2-3	CASSENGPTDTQYF	TGTGCCAGCAGTGAAAACGGGCCCACAGATACGCAGTATTTT
.	TRBV7-2	.	TRBJ2-1	CASSPPRDLHNEQFF	TGTGCCAGCAGCCCCCCCCGGGACCTTCACAATGAGCAGTTCTTC
.	TRBV7-8	.	TRBJ2-5	CASTSLLSSPETQYF	TGTGCCAGCACCTCCCTTCTCTCGAGCCCGGAGACCCAGTACTTC
.	TRBV6-2/TRBV6-3	TRBD2	TRBJ2-2	CASSLRLAGETNTGELFF	TGTGCCAGCAGTTTACGACTAGCGGGGGAAACCAACACCGGGGAGCTGTTTTTT
few	TRBV12-3/TRBV12-4	TRBD1	TRBJ2-3	CASSFATGGSADTQYF	TGTGCCAGCAGTTTCGCGACAGGGGGTAGCGCAGATACGCAGTATTTT
many	TRBV6-2/TRBV6-3	.	TRBJ2-7	CASNDQLILSYEQYF	TGTGCCAGCAATGACCAGCTCATCTTATCCTACGAGCAGTACTTC
.	TRBV20-1	.	TRBJ2-4	CSARGQENIQYF	TGCAGTGCTCGCGGCCAGGAAAACATTCAGTACTTC
.	TRBV7-8	.	TRBJ2-7	CASTLSGYTYEQYF	TGTGCCAGCACCCTGTCGGGATATACCTACGAGCAGTACTTC
many	TRBV7-2	TRBD1	TRBJ2-2	CASSSRDRAITGELFF	TGTGCCAGCAGCTCCCGGGACAGGGCGATCACCGGGGAGCTGTTTTTT
many	TRBV12-5	.	TRBJ1-2	CASGFQDNIYGYTF	TGTGCTAGTGGTTTCCAGGACAATATCTATGGCTACACCTTC
.	TRBV19	.	TRBJ1-5	CASSAYREGVNQPQHF	TGTGCCAGTAGTGCCTACAGGGAGGGGGTCAATCAGCCCCAGCATTTT
.	TRBV12-3/TRBV12-4	.	TRBJ2-1	CASSPQTGRTHNEQFF	TGTGCCAGCAGTCCTCAGACAGGGAGGACCCACAATGAGCAGTTCTTC
few	TRBV13	.	TRBJ2-7	CASSPKGTFGYEQYF	TGTGCCAGCAGCCCAAAGGGGACGTTCGGCTACGAGCAGTACTTC
few	TRBV2	TRBD1	TRBJ1-2	CASSGGQGLHGYTF	TGTGCCAGCAGCGGGGGACAGGGCCTACATGGCTACACCTTC
many	TRBV7-8	.	TRBJ2-2	CASSLVGLNTGELFF	TGTGCCAGCAGCTTAGTGGGCCTGAACACCGGGGAGCTGTTTTTT
many	TRBV4-2	TRBD2	TRBJ2-3	CASSQVLTSGGPSTDTQYF	TGTGCCAGCAGCCAAGTATTGACTAGCGGGGGGCCGAGCACAGATACGCAGTATTTT
few	TRBV3-1	TRBD2	TRBJ2-1	CASSPQAGGPYEQFF	TGTGCCAGCAGCCCCCAAGCGGGGGGGCCGTATGAGCAGTTCTTC
many	TRBV19	TRBD1	TRBJ2-3	CASQMPGQHNYGTQYF	TGTGCCAGCCAAATGCCGGGACAGCACAATTATGGTACGCAGTATTTT
many	TRBV7-2	.	TRBJ1-1	CASSLLGERSEAFF	TGTGCCAGCAGCTTACTTGGGGAACGTTCTGAAGCTTTCTTT
.	TRBV15	.	TRBJ1-6	CATSTRSYNSPLHF	TGTGCCACCAGCACCCGCAGCTATAATTCACCCCTCCACTTT
.	TRBV20-1	.	TRBJ2-5	CSARQNLMGETQYF	TGCAGTGCCAGACAGAACCTGATGGGAGAGACCCAGTACTTC
.	TRBV7-6	TRBD2	TRBJ2-1	CASSLFLTSGFYNEQFF	TGTGCCAGCAGCTTGTTTCTGACTAGCGGATTTTACAATGAGCAGTTCTTC
many	TRBV7-2	.	TRBJ2-7	CASSSRDITKQYF	TGTGCCAGCAGCTCCCGGGACATTACGAAGCAGTACTTC
.	TRBV6-2/TRBV6-3	.	TRBJ1-5	CASSTAGWSDRSNQPQHF	TGTGCCAGCAGTACCGCAGGGTGGTCTGACCGGAGCAATCAGCCCCAGCATTTT
many	TRBV28	.	TRBJ1-1	CASSLSRTGNTEAFF	TGTGCCAGCAGTTTATCCCGGACGGGGAACACTGAAGCTTTCTTT